This T cell receptor (beta chain) was identified during a study of T cell responses to AZD1222 COVID-19 vaccine. The study, taken as a whole, reports: Only a handful of AZD1222 recipients, five to seven in all, had baseline seropositivity.

The repertoire was sequenced with immunoSEQ multiplex PCR; TCRdb's copy has only in-frame clones and lacks some. Of 200,000 to 250,000 clones in the sample, roughly 94% were seen once. About this clone itself: Its antigen is not known.

The material sequenced was peripheral blood, taken 28 days after the second dose of the MenACWY control vaccine. The sequence came from an adult who received the MenACWY meningococcal vaccine as a control.

In DNA, the CDR3 is TGTGCCAGCAGTTTAGGGGGACAGGGGTCGTTGGGGACCCAGTACTTC. Translating gives CASSLGGQGSLGTQYF. The chain combines TRBV28 with TRBJ2-5; 10 bases fit TRBD1. CDR3 length equals 16 residues. J lost 7 bases, V lost 2 bases, and 10 bases had no gene match. Germline CDR1 reads MDHEN; CDR2 reads SYDVKM.